The rows below give T cell receptor beta chains drawn from one sample of a study of blood T cell repertoires in COVID-19. Repertoires were generated with immunoSEQ multiplex PCR, while TCRdb's copy carries only in-frame clones and drops some. The sample lists about 280,000 clones; 85% were seen once. The sequencing sample was made of PBMCs or T cells enriched from blood (not recorded which). Receptors originate from a woman in her forties or fifties who had recovered from COVID-19. Both conserved end residues are part of each CDR3. Fields, in order: J gene, V gene, clone size, CDR3 length, D gene, CDR3 protein, CDR3 DNA. The D gene is left open where the match is weak. The size of a clone is reported for some rows only, either as once, few or many, or as a class for expanded clones.

TRBJ1-2,TRBV30,NA,14,NA,CACTVRTANYGYTF,TGTGCCTGTACCGTGCGGACAGCTAACTATGGCTACACCTTC
TRBJ2-4,TRBV6-6,once,16,TRBD1,CASSYSGTPGGNIQYF,TGTGCCAGCAGTTACTCGGGCACTCCAGGGGGAAACATTCAGTACTTC
TRBJ2-3,TRBV6-5,NA,11,NA,CASSSTDTQYF,TGTGCCAGCAGCTCCACAGATACGCAGTATTTT
TRBJ1-4,TRBV30,NA,14,NA,CAWSRGTANEKLFF,TGTGCCTGGAGTAGGGGAACTGCTAATGAAAAACTGTTTTTT
TRBJ1-1,TRBV19,NA,11,NA,CAIRQNTEAFF,TGTGCCATCAGACAGAACACTGAAGCTTTCTTT
TRBJ2-7,TRBV18,NA,13,NA,CASSRDSSYEQYF,TGTGCCAGCTCAAGAGACAGCTCCTACGAGCAGTACTTC
TRBJ2-7,TRBV11-2,NA,13,NA,CASSPGVLNEQYF,TGTGCCAGCAGCCCAGGCGTATTGAACGAGCAGTACTTC
TRBJ2-7,TRBV5-6,NA,13,TRBD1,CASSLRGPYEQYF,TGTGCCAGCAGCTTAAGGGGGCCCTACGAGCAGTACTTC
TRBJ2-3,TRBV28,NA,15,TRBD1,CASSSGTANTDTQYF,TGTGCCAGCAGTTCCGGGACAGCGAACACAGATACGCAGTATTTT
TRBJ1-2,TRBV5-1,NA,14,TRBD1,CASSLLQGVYGYTF,TGCGCCAGCAGCTTGCTACAGGGGGTTTATGGCTACACCTTC
TRBJ1-2,TRBV19,NA,13,TRBD1,CASIKGANYGYTF,TGTGCCAGTATAAAGGGGGCAAACTATGGCTACACCTTC
TRBJ2-1,TRBV10-1,NA,15,TRBD2,CASSATSGVGNEQFF,TGCGCCAGCAGCGCTACCAGCGGGGTCGGTAATGAGCAGTTCTTC
TRBJ1-3,TRBV7-2,NA,15,NA,CASSLGSGARNTIYF,TGTGCCAGCAGCTTAGGGTCAGGGGCCAGAAACACCATATATTTT
TRBJ2-5,TRBV11-2,once,13,NA,CASSWAPRETQYF,TGTGCCAGCAGCTGGGCCCCCAGGGAGACCCAGTACTTC
TRBJ2-3,TRBV20-1,NA,16,NA,CSASSGGSVGTDTQYF,TGCAGTGCTAGTTCTGGGGGCTCGGTGGGCACAGATACGCAGTATTTT
TRBJ2-3,TRBV27,NA,14,NA,CASSFGGSTDTQYF,TGTGCCAGCAGTTTCGGGGGAAGCACAGATACGCAGTATTTT
TRBJ2-1,TRBV18,NA,15,NA,CASSPQMGIVDEQFF,TGTGCCAGCTCACCCCAGATGGGCATTGTCGATGAGCAGTTCTTC
TRBJ1-2,TRBV5-1,NA,14,TRBD1,CASTEGQGNYGYTF,TGCGCCAGCACGGAGGGACAGGGCAACTATGGCTACACCTTC
TRBJ1-2,TRBV27,NA,13,TRBD1,CASRLDRDYGYTF,TGTGCCAGCAGACTAGACAGGGACTATGGCTACACCTTC
TRBJ1-6,TRBV3-1/TRBV3-2,NA,13,NA,CASSSTDNSPLHF,TGTGCCAGCAGCTCGACAGATAATTCACCCCTCCACTTT
TRBJ2-2,TRBV5-8,NA,18,TRBD2,CASRLEKGLAGGTGELFF,TGTGCCAGCCGCCTCGAAAAGGGACTAGCGGGAGGCACCGGGGAGCTGTTTTTT
TRBJ1-1,TRBV19,NA,14,NA,CASSGGGVNTEAFF,TGTGCCAGTAGTGGCGGAGGGGTGAACACTGAAGCTTTCTTT
TRBJ1-6,TRBV3-1/TRBV3-2,NA,18,NA,CASSNGTGGRAYNSPLHF,TGTGCCAGCAGCAATGGTACCGGGGGGAGGGCCTATAATTCACCCCTCCACTTT
TRBJ2-5,TRBV5-4,NA,12,NA,CASSLGVETQYF,TGTGCCAGCAGCTTGGGAGTAGAGACCCAGTACTTC
TRBJ1-2,TRBV27,few,15,TRBD1,CASSSRDRGAYGYTF,TGTGCCAGCAGTTCAAGGGACAGGGGGGCCTATGGCTACACCTTC
TRBJ1-2,TRBV20-1,NA,15,TRBD1,CSASGSGGANYGYTF,TGCAGTGCTAGTGGTTCAGGGGGCGCAAACTATGGCTACACCTTC
TRBJ2-4,TRBV18,NA,16,NA,CASSSTGTETKNIQYF,TGTGCCAGCTCATCTACCGGGACTGAGACCAAAAACATTCAGTACTTC
TRBJ1-1,TRBV11-2,NA,15,NA,CASSLDQGMNTEAFF,TGTGCCAGCAGCTTAGATCAGGGTATGAACACTGAAGCTTTCTTT
TRBJ1-1,TRBV5-1,NA,14,TRBD1,CASSLAGGGTEAFF,TGCGCCAGCAGCTTGGCAGGGGGCGGCACTGAAGCTTTCTTT
TRBJ2-1,TRBV4-1,once,16,TRBD1,CASSQVPDRGWNEQFF,TGCGCCAGCAGCCAAGTTCCGGACAGGGGATGGAATGAGCAGTTCTTC
TRBJ2-1,TRBV5-1,many,16,NA,CASSFGGQAGHNEQFF,TGCGCCAGCAGCTTTGGGGGACAAGCAGGCCACAATGAGCAGTTCTTC